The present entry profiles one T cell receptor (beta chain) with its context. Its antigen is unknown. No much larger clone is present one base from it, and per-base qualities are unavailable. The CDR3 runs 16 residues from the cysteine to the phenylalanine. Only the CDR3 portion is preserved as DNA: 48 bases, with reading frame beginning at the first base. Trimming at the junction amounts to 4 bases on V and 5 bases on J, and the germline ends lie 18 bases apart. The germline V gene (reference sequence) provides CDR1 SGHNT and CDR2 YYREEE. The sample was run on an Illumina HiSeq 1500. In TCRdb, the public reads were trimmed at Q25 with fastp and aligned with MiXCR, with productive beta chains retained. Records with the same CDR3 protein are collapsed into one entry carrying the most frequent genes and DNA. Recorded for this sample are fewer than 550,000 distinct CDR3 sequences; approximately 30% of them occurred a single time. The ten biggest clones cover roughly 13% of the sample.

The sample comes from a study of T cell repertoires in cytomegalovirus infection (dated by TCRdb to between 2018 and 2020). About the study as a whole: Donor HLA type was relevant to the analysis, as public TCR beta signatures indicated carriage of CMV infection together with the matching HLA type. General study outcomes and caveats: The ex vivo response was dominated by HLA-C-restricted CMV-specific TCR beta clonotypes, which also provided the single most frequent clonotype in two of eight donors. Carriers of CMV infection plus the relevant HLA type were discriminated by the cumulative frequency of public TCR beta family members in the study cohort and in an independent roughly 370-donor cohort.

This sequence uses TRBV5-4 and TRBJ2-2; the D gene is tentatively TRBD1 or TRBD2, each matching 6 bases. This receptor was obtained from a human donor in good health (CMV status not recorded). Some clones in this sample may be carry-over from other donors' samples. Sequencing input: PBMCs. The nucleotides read TGTGCCAGCAGCCGAGCAGGGGCCGGAGGGACCGGGGAGCTGTTTTTT. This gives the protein CASSRAGAGGTGELFF. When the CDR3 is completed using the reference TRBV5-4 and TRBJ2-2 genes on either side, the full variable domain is ETGVTQSPTHLIKTRGQQVTLRCSSQSGHNTVSWYQQALGQGPQFIFQYYREEENGRGNFPPRFSGLQFPNYSSELNVNALELDDSALYLCASSRAGAGGTGELFFGEGSRLTVL.